This note documents a single T cell receptor beta chain sequence. The target of this receptor is not known. No qualities accompany the bases; no much larger clone lies one base away. The identical CDR3 is also encoded by other nucleotide sequences in the sample. The donors were healthy, HIV-negative adults who had no recently reported acute infections or vaccinations. All donors were Caucasian adults living in Nashville, Tennessee, USA. CD4+ T cells were enriched by magnetic negative selection, after which naive cells were positively selected on CD45RA and the negative fraction was taken as the memory subset. Blood was collected by leukapheresis, and PBMCs were isolated by Ficoll-Histopaque density gradient centrifugation and then cryopreserved in liquid nitrogen vapor phase. Analytical flow cytometry was used to check the purity and quantity of each magnetically sorted T cell population. Genomic DNA was isolated from each sorted fraction and quantified by UV absorbance on a Nanodrop 2000c.

Using the deep immunoSEQ assay, multiplex PCR amplified TCR CDR3 regions from genomic DNA. For each cell subset, the extracted genomic DNA was distributed evenly across all wells of several immunoSEQ 96-well plates, and each plate served as one replicate. For sorted subsets, around 200 ng genomic DNA, equal to 25,000 to 35,000 T cell genomes, was loaded into each replicate PCR. Purified libraries were measured with a Qubit 3.0 fluorometer, size-checked on a Bioanalyzer 2100, and measured again with the KAPA Library Quantification kit. Every immunoSEQ 96-well plate was sequenced on a separate single-read 150-cycle Illumina NextSeq 550 flow cell. Per the authors' processing: Because the immunoSEQ output included only junctional sequences and no quality scores, the filtering could not be the same as the filtering used for full-length reads. Sequences were annotated with PyIR, a Python wrapper for IgBLAST v1.9, and V/J genes and CDR3 were assigned using IMGT germline references. Reads were removed for weak V/J assignments (E-value above 1e-6), missing CDR3, stop codons, out-of-frame junctions, or ambiguous translated residues. V3J clonotypes were defined as sequences sharing an identical inferred V gene, J gene, and CDR3 amino acid sequence. To compute the percentage overlap between repertoires, the number of shared unique clonotypes was divided by the size of the smaller repertoire. Three approaches were used to assess repertoire richness: RTK rarefaction, the Chao1 estimator, and Recon v2.1 estimates of unobserved clonotypes. For all TCRbeta clonotypes obtained by the gDNA method from a handful of donors, generation probabilities were computed with OLGA. Here the immuneACCESS table is served through TCRdb, limited to in-frame sequences with V and J called. Missing clones are a known gap in these copies; in checked studies unresolved V genes cover under half, and the rest lacks a known reason. V, J and clone size are those of that table, while D and trimming were read from the DNA. This sample gives roughly 2.5 million clones in total; more than 80% of them show up just once. Of the sample, over 0.12% falls within the top ten clones.

The data were taken from a study of shared clonotypes between healthy human individuals (dated by TCRdb to the early 2020s). Background on the whole study: The cohort comprised a couple of women and a few men aged 18 to 49 years. To increase sequencing depth and limit assay-specific biases, TCR repertoire library preparation and sequencing were carried out by different laboratories using diverse techniques. For each donor, three plates each were used for CD4 naive and CD4 memory, two plates were used for CD8 naive, and one plate was used for CD8 memory. The study deeply sequenced blood TCR repertoires of about 5 healthy adults to estimate repertoire size and the extent of clonotype sharing between individuals. Between about 0.94 and 8.9 billion PBMCs per donor were obtained by leukapheresis. General conclusions and limits of the study: The small number of donors limited the genetic and exposure-history diversity represented. Based on pairwise subsampling, the degree of clonotype sharing among donors was expected to be affected by sequencing depth. Even with the large sequencing depth, rarefaction of the sorted-subset datasets indicated that sequencing was incomplete. Higher generation probabilities were observed for clonotypes shared by all four sorted-subset donors than for non-shared clonotypes. Sampling was restricted to blood, and TCR repertoires in tissues likely differ from the TCR repertoires found in blood. When a few donors were compared, the shared fraction of clonotypes was approximately 5% for naive CD4, approximately 3.5% for naive CD8, 2.3% for memory CD4, and around 0.37% for memory CD8. Larger estimated clonotype richness was generally found for naive subsets than for memory subsets.

Its CDR3 holds 11 amino acids, cysteine through phenylalanine. This entry keeps only the CDR3 DNA: 33 bases, framed from base 1. Via the germline V gene, CDR1 is MNHNS and CDR2 SASEGT. Trimming costs V 9 bases and J 2 bases, and their ends lie 7 bases apart. The chain was built from TRBV6-1 and TRBJ1-2; TRBD1 is perhaps the D gene, given 5 matching bases. The sequenced sample was naive CD4+ T cells sorted from blood. The sample's cell subset or site label is to be understood as: CD45RA+ positively selected. The source of this sequence is a man aged 18 to 29 in good health. Here is the DNA: TGTGCCAGGAGGGGAAACTATGGCTACACCTTC. Its coded protein is CARRGNYGYTF.